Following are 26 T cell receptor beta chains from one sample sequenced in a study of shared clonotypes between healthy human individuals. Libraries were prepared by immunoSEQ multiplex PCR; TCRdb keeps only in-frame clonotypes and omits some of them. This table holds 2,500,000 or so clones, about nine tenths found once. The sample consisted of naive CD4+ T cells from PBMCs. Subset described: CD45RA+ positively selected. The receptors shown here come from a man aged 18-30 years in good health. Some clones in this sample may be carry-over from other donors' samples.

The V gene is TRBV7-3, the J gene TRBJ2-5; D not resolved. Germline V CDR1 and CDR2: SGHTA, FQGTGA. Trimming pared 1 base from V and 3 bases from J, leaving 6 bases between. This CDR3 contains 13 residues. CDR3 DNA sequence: TGTGCCAGCAGCTTAAGTTCAGAAGAGACCCAGTACTTC. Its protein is CASSLSSEETQYF.

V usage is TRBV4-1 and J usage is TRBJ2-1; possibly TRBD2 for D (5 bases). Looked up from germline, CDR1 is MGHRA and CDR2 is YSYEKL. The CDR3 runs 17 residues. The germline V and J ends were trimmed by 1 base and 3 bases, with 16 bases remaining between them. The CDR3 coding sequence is TGCGCCAGCAGCCAAGTATCCCGGAGGAATTTCTACAATGAGCAGTTCTTC. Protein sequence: CASSQVSRRNFYNEQFF.

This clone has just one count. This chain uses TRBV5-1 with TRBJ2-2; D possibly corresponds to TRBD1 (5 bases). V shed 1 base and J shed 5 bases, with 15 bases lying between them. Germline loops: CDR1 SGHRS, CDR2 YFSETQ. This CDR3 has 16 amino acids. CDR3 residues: CASSLNFQGGTGELFF. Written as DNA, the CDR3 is TGCGCCAGCAGCTTGAATTTCCAGGGTGGGACCGGGGAGCTGTTTTTT.

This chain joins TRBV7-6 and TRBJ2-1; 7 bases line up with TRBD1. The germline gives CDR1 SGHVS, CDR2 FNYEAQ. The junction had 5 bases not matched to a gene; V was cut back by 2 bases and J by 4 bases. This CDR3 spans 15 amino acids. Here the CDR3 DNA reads TGTGCCAGCAGCTTAAGCCAGGGGGTATACAATGAGCAGTTCTTC. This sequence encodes CASSLSQGVYNEQFF.

The CDR3 bases are TGCAGCGTTGCCACTGCTAGCGGGAGGGCCTCCGGGGAGCTGTTTTTT. It is translated as CSVATASGRASGELFF. The chain uses TRBV29-1 and TRBJ2-2, with 12 bases identical to TRBD2. CDR3 length equals 16 residues. The V gene end was trimmed by 4 bases and the J gene end by 6 bases; junction bases not matched to a gene: 9. The germline CDR1 and CDR2 sequences are SQVTM and ANQGSEA.

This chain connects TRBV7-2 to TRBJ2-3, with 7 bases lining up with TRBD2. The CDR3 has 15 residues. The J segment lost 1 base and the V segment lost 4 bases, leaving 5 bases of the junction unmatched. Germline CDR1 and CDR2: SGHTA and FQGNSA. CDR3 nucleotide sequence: TGTGCCAGCAGCTCAAGCGGGGCCCGCACAGATACGCAGTATTTT. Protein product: CASSSSGARTDTQYF.

CDR3 residues: CASSPMGATNEKLFF. DNA of the CDR3: TGTGCCAGCTCACCAATGGGGGCAACTAATGAAAAACTGTTTTTT. The gene calls are TRBV18 and TRBJ1-4, with D possibly TRBD1 on 5 matching bases. V was pared by 2 bases and J by 0 bases, with 7 bases between. Germline V gene lookup returns CDR1 KGHSH and CDR2 LQKENI. The CDR3 extends over 15 amino acids.

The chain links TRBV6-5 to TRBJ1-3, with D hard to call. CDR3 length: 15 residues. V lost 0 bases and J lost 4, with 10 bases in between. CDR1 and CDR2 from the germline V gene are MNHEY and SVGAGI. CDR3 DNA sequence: TGTGCCAGCAGTTACTCTGCCCAGATCGGAAACACCATATATTTT. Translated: CASSYSAQIGNTIYF.

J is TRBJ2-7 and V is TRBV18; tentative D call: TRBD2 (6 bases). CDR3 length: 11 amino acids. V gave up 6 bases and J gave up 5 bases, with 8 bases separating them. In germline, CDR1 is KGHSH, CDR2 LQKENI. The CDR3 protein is CASSEGHEQYF. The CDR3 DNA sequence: TGTGCCAGCTCGGAGGGCCACGAGCAGTACTTC.

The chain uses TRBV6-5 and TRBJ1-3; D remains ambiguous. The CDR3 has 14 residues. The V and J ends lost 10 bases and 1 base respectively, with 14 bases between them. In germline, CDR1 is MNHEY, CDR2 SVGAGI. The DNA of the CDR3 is TGTGCCACATCGACCGTACTATCTGGAAACACCATATATTTT. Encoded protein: CATSTVLSGNTIYF.

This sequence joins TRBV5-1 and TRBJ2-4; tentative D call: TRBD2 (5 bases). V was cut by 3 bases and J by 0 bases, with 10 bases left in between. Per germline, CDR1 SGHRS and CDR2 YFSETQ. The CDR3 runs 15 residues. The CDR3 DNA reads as TGCGCCAGCAGCTACGGGGAACTAGCCAAAAACATTCAGTACTTC. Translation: CASSYGELAKNIQYF.

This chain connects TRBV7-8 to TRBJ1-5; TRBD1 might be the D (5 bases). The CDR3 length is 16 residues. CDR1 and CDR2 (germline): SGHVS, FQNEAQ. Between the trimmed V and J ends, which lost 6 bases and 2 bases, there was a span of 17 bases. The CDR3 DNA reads TGTGCCAGCAGTTTACGAGCCAGGGTGGGCAATCAGCCCCAGCATTTT. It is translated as CASSLRARVGNQPQHF. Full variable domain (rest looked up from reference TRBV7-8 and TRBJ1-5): GAGVSQSPRYKVAKRGQDVALRCDPISGHVSLFWYQQALGQGPEFLTYFQNEAQLDKSGLPSDRFFAERPEGSVSTLKIQRTQQEDSAVYLCASSLRARVGNQPQHFGDGTRLSIL.

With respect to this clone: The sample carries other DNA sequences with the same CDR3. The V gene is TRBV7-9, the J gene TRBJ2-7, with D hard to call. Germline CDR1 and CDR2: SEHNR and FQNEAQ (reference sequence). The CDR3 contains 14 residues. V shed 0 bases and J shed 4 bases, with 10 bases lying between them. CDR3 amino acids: CASSLASGRYEQYF. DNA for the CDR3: TGTGCCAGCAGCTTAGCCTCGGGCCGTTACGAGCAGTACTTC.

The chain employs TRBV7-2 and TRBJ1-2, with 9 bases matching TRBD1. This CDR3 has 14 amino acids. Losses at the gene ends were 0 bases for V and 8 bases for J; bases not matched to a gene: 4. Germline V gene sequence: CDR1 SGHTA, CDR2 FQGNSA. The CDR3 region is CASSLADRGGGYTF. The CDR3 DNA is TGTGCCAGCAGCTTAGCGGACAGGGGTGGAGGCTACACCTTC.

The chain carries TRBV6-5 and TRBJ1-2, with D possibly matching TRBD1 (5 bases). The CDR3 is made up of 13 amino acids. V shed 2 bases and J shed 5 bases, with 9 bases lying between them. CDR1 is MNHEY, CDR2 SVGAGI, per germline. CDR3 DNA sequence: TGTGCCAGCAGTTACGGGGGTTATTATGGCTACACCTTC. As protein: CASSYGGYYGYTF.

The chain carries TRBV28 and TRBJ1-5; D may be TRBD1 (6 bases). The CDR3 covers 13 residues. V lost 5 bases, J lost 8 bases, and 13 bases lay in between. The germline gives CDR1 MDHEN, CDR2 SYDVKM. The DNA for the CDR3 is TGTGCCAGCAGTCTCTCATCAGGGGAGCCCCAGCATTTT. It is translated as CASSLSSGEPQHF. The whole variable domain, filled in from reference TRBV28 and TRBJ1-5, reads DVKVTQSSRYLVKRTGEKVFLECVQDMDHENMFWYRQDPGLGLRLIYFSYDVKMKEKGDIPEGYSVSREKKERFSLILESASTNQTSMYLCASSLSSGEPQHFGDGTRLSIL.

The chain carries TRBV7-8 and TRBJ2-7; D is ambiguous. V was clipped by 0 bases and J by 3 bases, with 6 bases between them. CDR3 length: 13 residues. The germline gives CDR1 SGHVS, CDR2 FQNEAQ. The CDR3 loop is CASSLASVYEQYF. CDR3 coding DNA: TGTGCCAGCAGCTTAGCGTCGGTCTACGAGCAGTACTTC.

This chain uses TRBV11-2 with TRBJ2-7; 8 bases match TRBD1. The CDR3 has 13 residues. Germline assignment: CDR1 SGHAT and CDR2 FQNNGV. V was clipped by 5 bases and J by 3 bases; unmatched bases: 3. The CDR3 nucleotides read TGTGCCAGCAGCGGACAGGGAAGCTACGAGCAGTACTTC. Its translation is CASSGQGSYEQYF.

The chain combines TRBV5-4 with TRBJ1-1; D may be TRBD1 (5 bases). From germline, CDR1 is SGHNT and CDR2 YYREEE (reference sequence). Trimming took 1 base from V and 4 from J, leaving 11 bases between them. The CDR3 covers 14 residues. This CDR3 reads CASSLTRESTEAFF. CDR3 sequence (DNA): TGTGCCAGCAGCTTGACCAGGGAATCCACTGAAGCTTTCTTT.

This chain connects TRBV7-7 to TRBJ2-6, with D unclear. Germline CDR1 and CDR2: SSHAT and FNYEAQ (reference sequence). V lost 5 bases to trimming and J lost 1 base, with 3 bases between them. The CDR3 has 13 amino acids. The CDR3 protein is CASSPSGANVLTF. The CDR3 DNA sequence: TGTGCCAGCAGCCCTTCTGGGGCCAACGTCCTGACTTTC.

The CDR3 is CASSYPGTDYNEQFF. DNA of the CDR3: TGTGCCAGCAGTTACCCCGGGACAGACTACAATGAGCAGTTCTTC. The chain uses TRBV6-6 and TRBJ2-1; 7 positions agree with TRBD1. The CDR3 runs to 15 residues. V lost 2 bases, J lost 3 bases, and 4 bases stayed unmatched. CDR1 is MNHNY, CDR2 SVGAGI, per germline (reference sequence).

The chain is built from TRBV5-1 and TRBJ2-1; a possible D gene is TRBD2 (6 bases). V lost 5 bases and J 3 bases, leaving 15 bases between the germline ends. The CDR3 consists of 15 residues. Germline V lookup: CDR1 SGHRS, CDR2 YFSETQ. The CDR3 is CASSTGELYYNEQFF. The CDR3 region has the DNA TGCGCCAGCAGTACGGGGGAATTGTACTACAATGAGCAGTTCTTC.

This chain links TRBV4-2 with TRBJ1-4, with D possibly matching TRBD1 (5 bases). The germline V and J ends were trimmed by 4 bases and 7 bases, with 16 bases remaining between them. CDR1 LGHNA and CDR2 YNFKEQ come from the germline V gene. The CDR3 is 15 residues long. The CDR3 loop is CASSLARQLGEKLFF. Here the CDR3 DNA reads TGTGCCAGCAGCCTGGCGCGACAGCTGGGTGAAAAACTGTTTTTT.

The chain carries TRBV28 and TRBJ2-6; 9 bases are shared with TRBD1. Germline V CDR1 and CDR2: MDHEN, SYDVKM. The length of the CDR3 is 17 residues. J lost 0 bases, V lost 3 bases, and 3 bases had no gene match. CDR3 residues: CASSFGTGPSGANVLTF. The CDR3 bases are TGTGCCAGCAGTTTTGGGACAGGGCCCTCTGGGGCCAACGTCCTGACTTTC.

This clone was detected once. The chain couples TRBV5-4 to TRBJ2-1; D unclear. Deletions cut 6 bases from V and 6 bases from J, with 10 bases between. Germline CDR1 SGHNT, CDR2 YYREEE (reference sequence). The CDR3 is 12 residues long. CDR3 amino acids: CASTKSSNEQFF. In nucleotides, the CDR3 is TGTGCCAGCACCAAATCTTCCAATGAGCAGTTCTTC.

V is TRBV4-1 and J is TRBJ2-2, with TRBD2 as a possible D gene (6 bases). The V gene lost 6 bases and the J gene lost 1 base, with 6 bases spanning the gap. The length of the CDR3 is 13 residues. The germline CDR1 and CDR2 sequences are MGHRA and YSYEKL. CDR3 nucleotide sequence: TGCGCCAGCAGGGGGGGGAACACCGGGGAGCTGTTTTTT. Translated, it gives CASRGGNTGELFF.